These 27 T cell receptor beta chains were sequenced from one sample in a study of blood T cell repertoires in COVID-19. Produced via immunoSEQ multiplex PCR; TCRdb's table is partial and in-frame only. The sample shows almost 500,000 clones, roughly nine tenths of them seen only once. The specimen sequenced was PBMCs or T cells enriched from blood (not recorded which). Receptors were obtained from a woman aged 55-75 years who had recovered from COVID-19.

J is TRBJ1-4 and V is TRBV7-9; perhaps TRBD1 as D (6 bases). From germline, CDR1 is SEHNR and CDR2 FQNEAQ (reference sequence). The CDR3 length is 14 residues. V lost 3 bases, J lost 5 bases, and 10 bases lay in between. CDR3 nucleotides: TGTGCCAGCAGCTTTGACAGGATAAATGAAAAACTGTTTTTT. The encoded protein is CASSFDRINEKLFF.

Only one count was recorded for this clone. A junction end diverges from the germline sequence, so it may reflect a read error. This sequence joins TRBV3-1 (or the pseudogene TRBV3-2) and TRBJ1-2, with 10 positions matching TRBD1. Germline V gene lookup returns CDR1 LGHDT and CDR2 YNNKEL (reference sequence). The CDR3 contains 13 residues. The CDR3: CASSRLGTGVSNF. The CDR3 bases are TGTGCCAGCAGCCGGCTCGGGACAGGGGTATCCAACTTC.

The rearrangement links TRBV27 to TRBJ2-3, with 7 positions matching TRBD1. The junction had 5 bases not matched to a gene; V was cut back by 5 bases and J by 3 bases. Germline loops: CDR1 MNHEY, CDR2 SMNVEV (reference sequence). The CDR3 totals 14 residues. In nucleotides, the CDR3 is TGTGCCAGCAGTAGGACAGGCTTTACAGATACGCAGTATTTT. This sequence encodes CASSRTGFTDTQYF.

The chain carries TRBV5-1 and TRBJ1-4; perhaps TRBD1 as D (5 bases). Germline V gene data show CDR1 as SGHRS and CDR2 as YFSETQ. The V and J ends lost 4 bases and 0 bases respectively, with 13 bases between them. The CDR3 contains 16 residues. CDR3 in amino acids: CASSEHGGATNEKLFF. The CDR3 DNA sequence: TGCGCCAGCAGCGAACACGGGGGTGCAACTAATGAAAAACTGTTTTTT.

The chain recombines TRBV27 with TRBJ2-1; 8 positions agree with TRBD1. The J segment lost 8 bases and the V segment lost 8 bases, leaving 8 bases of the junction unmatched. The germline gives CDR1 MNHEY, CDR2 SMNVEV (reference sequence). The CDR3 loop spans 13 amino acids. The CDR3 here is CASYRTGRHEQFF. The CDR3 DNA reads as TGTGCCAGCTATCGGACAGGGAGGCATGAGCAGTTCTTC.

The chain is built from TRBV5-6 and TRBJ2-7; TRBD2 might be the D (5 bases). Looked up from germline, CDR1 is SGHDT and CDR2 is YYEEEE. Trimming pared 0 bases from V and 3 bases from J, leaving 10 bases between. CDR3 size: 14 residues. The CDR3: CASSLAGVSYEQYF. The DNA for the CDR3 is TGTGCCAGCAGCTTGGCCGGGGTGAGCTACGAGCAGTACTTC.

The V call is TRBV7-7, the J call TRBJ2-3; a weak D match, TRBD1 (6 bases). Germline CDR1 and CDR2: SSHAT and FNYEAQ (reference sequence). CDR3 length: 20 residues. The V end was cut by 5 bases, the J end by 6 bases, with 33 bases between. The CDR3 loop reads CASSLHPRYKGVTPDDTQYF. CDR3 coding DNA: TGTGCCAGCAGCCTCCACCCGAGGTATAAGGGGGTGACCCCTGACGATACGCAGTATTTT.

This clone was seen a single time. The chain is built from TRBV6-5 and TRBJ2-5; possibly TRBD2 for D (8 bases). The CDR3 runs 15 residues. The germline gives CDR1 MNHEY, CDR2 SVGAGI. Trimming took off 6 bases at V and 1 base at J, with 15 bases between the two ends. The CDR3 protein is CASSREGATQETQYF. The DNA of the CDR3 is TGTGCCAGCAGCCGGGAGGGGGCTACCCAAGAGACCCAGTACTTC.

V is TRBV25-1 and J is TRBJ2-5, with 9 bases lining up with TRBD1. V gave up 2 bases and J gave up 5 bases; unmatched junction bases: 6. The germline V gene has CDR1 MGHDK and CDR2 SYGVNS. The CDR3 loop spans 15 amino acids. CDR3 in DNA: TGTGCCAGCAGTGAAGGAGGGACAGGGTGGGAGACCCAGTACTTC. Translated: CASSEGGTGWETQYF.

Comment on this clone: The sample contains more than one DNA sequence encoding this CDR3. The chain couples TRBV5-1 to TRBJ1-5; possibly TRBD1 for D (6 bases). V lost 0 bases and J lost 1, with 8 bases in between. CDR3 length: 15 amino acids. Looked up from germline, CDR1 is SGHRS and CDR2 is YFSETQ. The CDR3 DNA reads TGCGCCAGCAGCTTGGCAGGGGTCAGCAATCAGCCCCAGCATTTT. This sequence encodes CASSLAGVSNQPQHF.

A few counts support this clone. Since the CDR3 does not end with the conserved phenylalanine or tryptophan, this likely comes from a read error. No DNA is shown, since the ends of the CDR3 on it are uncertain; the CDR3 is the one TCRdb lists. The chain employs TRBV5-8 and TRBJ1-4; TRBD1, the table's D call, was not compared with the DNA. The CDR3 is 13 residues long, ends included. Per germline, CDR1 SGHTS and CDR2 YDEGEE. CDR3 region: CASSLERTGKGPL.

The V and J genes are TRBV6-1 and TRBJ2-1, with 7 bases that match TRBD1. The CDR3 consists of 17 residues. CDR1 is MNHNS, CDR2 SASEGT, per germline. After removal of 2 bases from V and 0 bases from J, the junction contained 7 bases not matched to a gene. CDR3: CASSERDRFLSYNEQFF. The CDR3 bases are TGTGCCAGCAGTGAAAGGGACAGATTTCTCTCCTACAATGAGCAGTTCTTC.

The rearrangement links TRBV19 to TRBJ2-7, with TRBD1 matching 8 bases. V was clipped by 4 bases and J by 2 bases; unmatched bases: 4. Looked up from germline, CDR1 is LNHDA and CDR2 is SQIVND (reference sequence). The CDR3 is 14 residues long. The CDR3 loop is CASSRVQGAYEQYF. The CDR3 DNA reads TGTGCCAGTAGTAGGGTACAGGGGGCCTACGAGCAGTACTTC.

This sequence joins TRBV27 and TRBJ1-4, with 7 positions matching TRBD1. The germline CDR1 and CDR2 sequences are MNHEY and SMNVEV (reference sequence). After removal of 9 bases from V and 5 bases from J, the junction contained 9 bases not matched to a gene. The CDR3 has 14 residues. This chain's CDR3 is CARGLTGSNEKLFF. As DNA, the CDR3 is TGTGCCAGGGGCCTGACAGGGTCGAATGAAAAACTGTTTTTT.

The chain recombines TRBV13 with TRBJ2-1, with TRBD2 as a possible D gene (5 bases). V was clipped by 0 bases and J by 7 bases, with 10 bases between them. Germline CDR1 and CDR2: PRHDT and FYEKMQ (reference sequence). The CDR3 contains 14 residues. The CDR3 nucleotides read TGTGCCAGCAGCTTAGGTAGGACTGCGAATGAGCAGTTCTTC. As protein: CASSLGRTANEQFF. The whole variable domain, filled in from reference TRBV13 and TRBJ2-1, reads AAGVIQSPRHLIKEKRETATLKCYPIPRHDTVYWYQQGPGQDPQFLISFYEKMQSDKGSIPDRFSAQQFSDYHSELNMSSLELGDSALYFCASSLGRTANEQFFGPGTRLTVL.

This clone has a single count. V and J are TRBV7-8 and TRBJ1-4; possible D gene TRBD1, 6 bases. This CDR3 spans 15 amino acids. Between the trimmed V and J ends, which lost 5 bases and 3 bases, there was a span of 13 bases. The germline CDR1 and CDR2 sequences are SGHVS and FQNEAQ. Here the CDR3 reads CASSADSWANEKLFF. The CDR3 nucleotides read TGTGCCAGCAGCGCGGACAGCTGGGCTAATGAAAAACTGTTTTTT.

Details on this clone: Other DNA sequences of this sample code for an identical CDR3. The CDR3 coding sequence is TGTGCCAGCAGCCAGCGGGGGGGCGATCAGCCCCAGCATTTT. Translating it yields CASSQRGGDQPQHF. This rearrangement joins TRBV3-1 (or the pseudogene TRBV3-2) to TRBJ1-5, with a tentative D call TRBD1 (6 bases). The CDR3 has 14 amino acids. Germline CDR1 reads LGHDT; CDR2 reads YNNKEL (reference sequence). Trimming removed 3 bases from V and 5 bases from J, with 11 bases in between.

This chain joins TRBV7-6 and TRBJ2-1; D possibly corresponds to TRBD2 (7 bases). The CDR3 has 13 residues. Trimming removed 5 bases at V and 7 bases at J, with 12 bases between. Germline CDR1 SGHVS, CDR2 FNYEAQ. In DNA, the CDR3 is TGTGCCAGCAGCCCAAGGGGGGGAAATGAGCAGTTCTTC. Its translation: CASSPRGGNEQFF.

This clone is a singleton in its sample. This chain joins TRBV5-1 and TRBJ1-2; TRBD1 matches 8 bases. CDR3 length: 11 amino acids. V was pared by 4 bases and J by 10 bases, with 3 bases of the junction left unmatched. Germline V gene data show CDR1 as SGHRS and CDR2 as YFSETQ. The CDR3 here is CASSATGAYTF. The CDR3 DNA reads TGCGCCAGCAGCGCGACAGGGGCCTACACCTTC. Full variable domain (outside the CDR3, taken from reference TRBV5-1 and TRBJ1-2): KAGVTQTPRYLIKTRGQQVTLSCSPISGHRSVSWYQQTPGQGLQFLFEYFSETQRNKGNFPGRFSGRQFSNSRSEMNVSTLELGDSALYLCASSATGAYTFGSGTRLTVV.

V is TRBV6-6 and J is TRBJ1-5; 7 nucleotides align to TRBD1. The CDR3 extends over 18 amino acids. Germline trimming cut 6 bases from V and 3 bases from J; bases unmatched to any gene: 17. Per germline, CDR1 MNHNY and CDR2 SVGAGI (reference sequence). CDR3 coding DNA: TGTGCCAGCAGCCGATCTGTTCCCACAGGGGCCCTCAATCAGCCCCAGCATTTT. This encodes CASSRSVPTGALNQPQHF.

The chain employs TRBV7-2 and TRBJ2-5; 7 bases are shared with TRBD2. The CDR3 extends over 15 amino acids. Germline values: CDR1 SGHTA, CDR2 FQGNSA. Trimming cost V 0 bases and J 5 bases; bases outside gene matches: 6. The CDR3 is CASSLAGRLAETQYF. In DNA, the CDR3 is TGTGCCAGCAGCTTAGCAGGGAGACTAGCCGAGACCCAGTACTTC.

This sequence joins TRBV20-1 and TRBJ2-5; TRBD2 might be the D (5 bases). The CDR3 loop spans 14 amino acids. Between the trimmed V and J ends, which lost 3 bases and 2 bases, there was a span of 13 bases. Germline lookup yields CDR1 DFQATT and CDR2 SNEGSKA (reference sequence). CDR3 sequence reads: CSASEWTRQETQYF. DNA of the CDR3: TGCAGTGCTAGTGAGTGGACTCGTCAAGAGACCCAGTACTTC.

Here the CDR3 reads CSASTRGDGSYNSPLHF. The CDR3 DNA follows: TGCAGTGCTAGTACCAGGGGGGATGGGTCCTATAATTCACCCCTCCACTTT. The chain employs TRBV20-1 and TRBJ1-6, with 7 positions matching TRBD1. Germline trimming cut 3 bases from V and 1 base from J; bases unmatched to any gene: 9. The CDR3 runs 17 residues. CDR1 DFQATT and CDR2 SNEGSKA come from the germline V gene (reference sequence).

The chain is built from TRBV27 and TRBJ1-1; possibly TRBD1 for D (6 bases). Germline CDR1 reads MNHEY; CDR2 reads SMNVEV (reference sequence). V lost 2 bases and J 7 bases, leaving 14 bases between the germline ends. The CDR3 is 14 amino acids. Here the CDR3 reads CASSLDSGGSEAFF. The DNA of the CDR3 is TGTGCCAGCAGTTTAGATTCGGGGGGCAGTGAAGCTTTCTTT.

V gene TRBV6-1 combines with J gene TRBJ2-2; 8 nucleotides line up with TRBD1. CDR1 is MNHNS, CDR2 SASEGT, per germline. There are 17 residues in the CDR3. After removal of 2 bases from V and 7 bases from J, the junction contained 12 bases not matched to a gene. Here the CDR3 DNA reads TGTGCCAGCAGTGAATTCTGGGGCAGGGGGCAGGGCGGGGAGCTGTTTTTT. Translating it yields CASSEFWGRGQGGELFF.

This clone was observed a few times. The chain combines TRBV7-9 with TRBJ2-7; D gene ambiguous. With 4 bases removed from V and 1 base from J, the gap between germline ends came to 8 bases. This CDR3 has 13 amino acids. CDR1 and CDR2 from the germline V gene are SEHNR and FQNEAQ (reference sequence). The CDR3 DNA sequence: TGTGCCAGCAGCTACACAGCTTCCTACGAGCAGTACTTC. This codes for CASSYTASYEQYF. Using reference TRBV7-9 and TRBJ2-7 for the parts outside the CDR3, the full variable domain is DTGVSQNPRHKITKRGQNVTFRCDPISEHNRLYWYRQTLGQGPEFLTYFQNEAQLEKSRLLSDRFSAERPKGSFSTLEIQRTEQGDSAMYLCASSYTASYEQYFGPGTRLTVT.

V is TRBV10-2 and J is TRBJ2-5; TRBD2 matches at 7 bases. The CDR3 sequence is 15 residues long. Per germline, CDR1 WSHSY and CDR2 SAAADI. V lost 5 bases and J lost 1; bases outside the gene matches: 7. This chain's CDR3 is CASSTTGTTQETQYF. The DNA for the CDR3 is TGCGCCAGCAGTACTACCGGGACTACCCAAGAGACCCAGTACTTC.